This TCR beta chain was sequenced in a study of cytomegalovirus exposure and HLA in healthy donors. Whole-study results and caveats: Fewer than 200 TCR beta chains were listed as cytomegalovirus-associated.

The CDR3 has 19 amino acids. CDR1 and CDR2 from the germline V gene are SGHRS and YFSETQ. Trimming at V came to 3 bases and at J to 1 base, leaving 16 bases not matched to a gene. Healthy bone marrow donors made up the donors. The primer mix had 60 Vbeta and 13 Jbeta primers. Sequencing used immunoSEQ multiplex PCR; TCRdb keeps in-frame clones, though not all of them. Of roughly 120,000 clones listed, around 81% are singletons. A note on this clone: What it recognizes is unknown.

This TCR was sampled from a woman aged 25-40 years in good health and CMV-seronegative. Source material: PBMCs. The genes are TRBV5-1 and TRBJ2-3; 8 nucleotides line up with TRBD2. The CDR3 DNA reads as TGCGCCAGCAGCTCTGCTGGATCAGCGGGAGATTTGGGCACAGATACGCAGTATTTT. Amino acid sequence: CASSSAGSAGDLGTDTQYF. The variable domain in full, completed from reference TRBV5-1 and TRBJ2-3, reads KAGVTQTPRYLIKTRGQQVTLSCSPISGHRSVSWYQQTPGQGLQFLFEYFSETQRNKGNFPGRFSGRQFSNSRSEMNVSTLELGDSALYLCASSSAGSAGDLGTDTQYFGPGTRLTVL.